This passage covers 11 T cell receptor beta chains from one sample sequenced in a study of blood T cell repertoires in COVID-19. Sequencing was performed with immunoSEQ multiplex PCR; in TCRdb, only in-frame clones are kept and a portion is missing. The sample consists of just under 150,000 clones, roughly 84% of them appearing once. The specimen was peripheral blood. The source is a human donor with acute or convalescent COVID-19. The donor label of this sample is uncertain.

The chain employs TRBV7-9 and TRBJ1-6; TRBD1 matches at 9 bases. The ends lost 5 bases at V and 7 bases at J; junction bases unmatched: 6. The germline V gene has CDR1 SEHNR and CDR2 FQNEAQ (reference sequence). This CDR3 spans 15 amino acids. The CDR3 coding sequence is TGTGCCAGCAGCACATCACAGGGGGCGAATTCACCCCTCCACTTT. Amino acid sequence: CASSTSQGANSPLHF.

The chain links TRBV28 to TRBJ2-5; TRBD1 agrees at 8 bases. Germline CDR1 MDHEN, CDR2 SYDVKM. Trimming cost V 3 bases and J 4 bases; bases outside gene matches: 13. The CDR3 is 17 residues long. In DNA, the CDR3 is TGTGCCAGCAGTTTCCCCCAGGACAGGGCGTCTGGAGAGACCCAGTACTTC. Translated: CASSFPQDRASGETQYF.

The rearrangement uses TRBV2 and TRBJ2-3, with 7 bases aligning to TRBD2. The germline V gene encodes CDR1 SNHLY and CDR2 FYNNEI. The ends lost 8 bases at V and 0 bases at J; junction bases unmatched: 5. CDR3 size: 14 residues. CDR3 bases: TGTGCCAGCGAAAGCGGGGCGAGCACAGATACGCAGTATTTT. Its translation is CASESGASTDTQYF.

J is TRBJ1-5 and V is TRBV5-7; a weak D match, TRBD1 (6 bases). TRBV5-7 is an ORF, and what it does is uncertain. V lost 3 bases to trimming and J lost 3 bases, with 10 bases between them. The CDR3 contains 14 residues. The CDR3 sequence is CASSSDSYNQPQHF. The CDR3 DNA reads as TGTGCCAGCAGCTCGGACAGTTACAATCAGCCCCAGCATTTT.

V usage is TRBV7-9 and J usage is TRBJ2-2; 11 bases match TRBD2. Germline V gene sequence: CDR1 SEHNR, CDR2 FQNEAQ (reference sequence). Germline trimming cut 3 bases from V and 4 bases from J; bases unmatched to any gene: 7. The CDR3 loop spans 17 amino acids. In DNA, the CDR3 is TGTGCCAGCAGCTTCCCAACTAGCGGGAGCAGCACCGGGGAGCTGTTTTTT. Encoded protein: CASSFPTSGSSTGELFF. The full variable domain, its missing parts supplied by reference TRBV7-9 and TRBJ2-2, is DTGVSQNPRHKITKRGQNVTFRCDPISEHNRLYWYRQTLGQGPEFLTYFQNEAQLEKSRLLSDRFSAERPKGSFSTLEIQRTEQGDSAMYLCASSFPTSGSSTGELFFGEGSRLTVL.

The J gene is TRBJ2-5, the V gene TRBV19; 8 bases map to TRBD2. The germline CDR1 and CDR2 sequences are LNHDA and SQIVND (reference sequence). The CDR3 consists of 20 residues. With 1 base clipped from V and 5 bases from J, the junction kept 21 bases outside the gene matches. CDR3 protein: CASSIAALGLATKRGETQYF. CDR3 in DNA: TGTGCCAGTAGTATAGCGGCCCTCGGACTAGCTACAAAAAGGGGGGAGACCCAGTACTTC.

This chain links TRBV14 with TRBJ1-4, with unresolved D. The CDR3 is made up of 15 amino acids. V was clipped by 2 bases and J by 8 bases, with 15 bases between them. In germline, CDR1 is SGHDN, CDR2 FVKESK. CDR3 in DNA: TGTGCCAGCAGCCAAATGAACCCTTTCAGGGAAAAACTGTTTTTT. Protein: CASSQMNPFREKLFF.

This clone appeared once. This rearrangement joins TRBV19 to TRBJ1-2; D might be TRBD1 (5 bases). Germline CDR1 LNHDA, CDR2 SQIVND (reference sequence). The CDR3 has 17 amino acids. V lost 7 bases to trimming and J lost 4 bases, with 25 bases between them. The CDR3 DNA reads TGTGCCAGTACCTTCAAGCAATGGGGAACGGACATCTATGGCTACACCTTC. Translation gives CASTFKQWGTDIYGYTF.

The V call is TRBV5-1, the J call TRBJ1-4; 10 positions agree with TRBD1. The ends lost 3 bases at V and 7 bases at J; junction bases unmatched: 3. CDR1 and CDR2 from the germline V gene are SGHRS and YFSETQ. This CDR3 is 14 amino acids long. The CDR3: CASSSTGGPEKLFF. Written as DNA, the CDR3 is TGCGCCAGCAGCTCGACAGGGGGCCCTGAAAAACTGTTTTTT. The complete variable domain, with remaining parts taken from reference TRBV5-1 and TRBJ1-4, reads KAGVTQTPRYLIKTRGQQVTLSCSPISGHRSVSWYQQTPGQGLQFLFEYFSETQRNKGNFPGRFSGRQFSNSRSEMNVSTLELGDSALYLCASSSTGGPEKLFFGSGTQLSVL.

CDR3 sequence reads: CASSVGTGAGNTIYF. CDR3 sequence (DNA): TGTGCCAGCAGCGTAGGGACAGGGGCAGGAAACACCATATATTTT. The chain combines TRBV9 with TRBJ1-3, with TRBD1 matching over 9 bases. The CDR3 is 15 amino acids. V gave up 0 bases and J gave up 4 bases; unmatched junction bases: 2. CDR1 and CDR2 from the germline V gene are SGDLS and YYNGEE.

The CDR3 loop reads CASSPDRASWGYTF. The DNA of the CDR3 is TGTGCCAGCAGTCCCGACAGGGCCTCTTGGGGCTACACCTTC. This chain connects TRBV6-2 or TRBV6-3 to TRBJ1-2; 7 nucleotides line up with TRBD1. Germline V lookup: CDR1 MNHEY, CDR2 SVGEGT. This CDR3 has 14 residues. V trimming: 5 bases; J trimming: 8 bases; junction bases outside the gene matches: 11.